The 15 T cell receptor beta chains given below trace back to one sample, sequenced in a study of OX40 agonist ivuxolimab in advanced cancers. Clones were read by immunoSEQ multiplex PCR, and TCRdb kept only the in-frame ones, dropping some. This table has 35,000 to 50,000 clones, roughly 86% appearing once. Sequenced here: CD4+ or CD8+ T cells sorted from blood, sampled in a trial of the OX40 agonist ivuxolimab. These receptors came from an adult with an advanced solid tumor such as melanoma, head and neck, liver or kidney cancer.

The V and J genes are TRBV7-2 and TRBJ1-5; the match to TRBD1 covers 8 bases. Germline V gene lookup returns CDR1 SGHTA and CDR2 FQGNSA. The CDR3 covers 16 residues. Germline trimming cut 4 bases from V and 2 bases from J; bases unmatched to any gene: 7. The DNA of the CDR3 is TGTGCCAGCAGCTGGGGACAGGCCTATGGCAATCAGCCCCAGCATTTT. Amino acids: CASSWGQAYGNQPQHF. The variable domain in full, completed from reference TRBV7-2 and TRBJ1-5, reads GAGVSQSPSNKVTEKGKDVELRCDPISGHTALYWYRQSLGQGLEFLIYFQGNSAPDKSGLPSDRFSAERTGGSVSTLTIQRTQQEDSAVYLCASSWGQAYGNQPQHFGDGTRLSIL.

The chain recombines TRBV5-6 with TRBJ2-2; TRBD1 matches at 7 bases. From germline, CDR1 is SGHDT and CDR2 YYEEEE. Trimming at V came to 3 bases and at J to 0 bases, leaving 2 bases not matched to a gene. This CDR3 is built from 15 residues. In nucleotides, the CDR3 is TGTGCCAGCAGCTGGGGGACAGCGAACACCGGGGAGCTGTTTTTT. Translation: CASSWGTANTGELFF.

The CDR3 DNA follows: TGCGCCAGCAGCCCGGACAGGTTCGAGCAGTACTTC. Protein: CASSPDRFEQYF. This chain joins TRBV4-3 and TRBJ2-7; TRBD1 aligns across 7 bases. The J segment lost 6 bases and the V segment lost 4 bases, leaving 3 bases of the junction unmatched. Germline CDR1 and CDR2: LGHNA and YSLEER. The CDR3 covers 12 residues.

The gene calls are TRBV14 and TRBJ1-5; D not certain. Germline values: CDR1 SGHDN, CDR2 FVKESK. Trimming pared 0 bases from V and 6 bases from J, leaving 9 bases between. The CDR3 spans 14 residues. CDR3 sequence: CASSQEGFGQPQHF. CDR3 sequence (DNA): TGTGCCAGCAGCCAAGAGGGCTTCGGTCAGCCCCAGCATTTT.

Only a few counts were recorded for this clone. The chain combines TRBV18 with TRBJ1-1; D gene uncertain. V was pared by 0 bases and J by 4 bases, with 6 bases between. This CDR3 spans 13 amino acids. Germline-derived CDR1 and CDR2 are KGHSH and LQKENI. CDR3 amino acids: CASSPPRVTEAFF. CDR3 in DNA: TGTGCCAGCTCACCACCGAGGGTCACTGAAGCTTTCTTT.

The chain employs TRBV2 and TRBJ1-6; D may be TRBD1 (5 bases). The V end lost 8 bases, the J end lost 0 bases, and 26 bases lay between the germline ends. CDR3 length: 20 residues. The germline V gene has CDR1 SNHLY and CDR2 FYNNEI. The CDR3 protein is CASADNRERIALSYNSPLHF. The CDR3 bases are TGTGCCAGCGCGGACAATAGGGAGAGGATAGCCCTCTCCTATAATTCACCCCTCCACTTT.

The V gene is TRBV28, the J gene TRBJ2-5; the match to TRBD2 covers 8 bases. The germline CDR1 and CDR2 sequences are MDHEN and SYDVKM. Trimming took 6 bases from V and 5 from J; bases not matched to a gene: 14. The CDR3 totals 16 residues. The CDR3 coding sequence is TGTGCCAGCAGCCATCTCAGACTAGCGCTCTGGGAGACCCAGTACTTC. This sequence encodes CASSHLRLALWETQYF.

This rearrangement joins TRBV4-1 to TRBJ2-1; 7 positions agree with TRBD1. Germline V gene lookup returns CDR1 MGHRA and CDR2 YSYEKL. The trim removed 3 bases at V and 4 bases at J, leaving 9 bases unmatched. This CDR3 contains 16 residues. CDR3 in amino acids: CASSQPRGTDYNEQFF. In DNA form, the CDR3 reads TGCGCCAGCAGCCAGCCCAGGGGGACGGATTACAATGAGCAGTTCTTC.

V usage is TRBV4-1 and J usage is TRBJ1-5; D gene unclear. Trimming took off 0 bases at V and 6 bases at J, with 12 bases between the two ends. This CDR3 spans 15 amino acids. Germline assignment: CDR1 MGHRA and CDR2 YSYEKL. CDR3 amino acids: CASSQDGSGAQPQHF. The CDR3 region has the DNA TGCGCCAGCAGCCAAGATGGTTCAGGAGCTCAGCCCCAGCATTTT.

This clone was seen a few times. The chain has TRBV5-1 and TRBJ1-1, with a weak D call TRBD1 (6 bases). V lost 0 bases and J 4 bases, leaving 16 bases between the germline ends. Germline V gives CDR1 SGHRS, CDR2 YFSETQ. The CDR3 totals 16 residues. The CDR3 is CASSLGISQGFTEAFF. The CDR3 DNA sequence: TGCGCCAGCAGCTTGGGGATTTCGCAGGGGTTCACTGAAGCTTTCTTT.

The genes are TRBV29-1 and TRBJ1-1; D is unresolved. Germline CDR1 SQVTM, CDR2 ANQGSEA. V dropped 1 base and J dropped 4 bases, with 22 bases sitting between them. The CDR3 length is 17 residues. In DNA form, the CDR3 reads TGCAGCGTTGAAGCCTTTAGTCCAGGACCGTTGGGCACTGAAGCTTTCTTT. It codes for CSVEAFSPGPLGTEAFF.

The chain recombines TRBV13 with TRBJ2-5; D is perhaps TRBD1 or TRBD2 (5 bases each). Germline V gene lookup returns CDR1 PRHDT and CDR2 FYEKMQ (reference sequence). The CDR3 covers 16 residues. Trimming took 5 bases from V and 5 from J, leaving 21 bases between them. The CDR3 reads CASSPLSRGAKETQYF. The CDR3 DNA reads TGTGCCAGCAGCCCCCTTAGTCGGGGCGCGAAGGAGACCCAGTACTTC.

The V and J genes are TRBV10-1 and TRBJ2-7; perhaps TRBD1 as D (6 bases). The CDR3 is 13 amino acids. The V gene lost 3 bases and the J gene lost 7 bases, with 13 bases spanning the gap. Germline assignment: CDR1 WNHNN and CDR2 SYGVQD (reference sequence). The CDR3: CASSDEVRGEQYF. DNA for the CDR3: TGCGCCAGCAGTGATGAAGTCAGGGGTGAGCAGTACTTC.

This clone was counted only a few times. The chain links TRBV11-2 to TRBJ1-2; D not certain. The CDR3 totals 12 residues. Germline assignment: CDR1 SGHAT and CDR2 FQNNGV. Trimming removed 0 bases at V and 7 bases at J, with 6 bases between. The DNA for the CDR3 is TGTGCCAGCAGCTTAGACGGCATTGGCTACACCTTC. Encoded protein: CASSLDGIGYTF.

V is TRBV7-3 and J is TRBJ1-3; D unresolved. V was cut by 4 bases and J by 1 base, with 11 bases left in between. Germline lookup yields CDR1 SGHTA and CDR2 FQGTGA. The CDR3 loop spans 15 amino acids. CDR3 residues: CASSSNPVSGNTIYF. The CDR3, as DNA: TGTGCCAGCAGCTCAAACCCAGTATCTGGAAACACCATATATTTT. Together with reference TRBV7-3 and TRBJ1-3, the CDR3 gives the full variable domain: GAGVSQTPSNKVTEKGKYVELRCDPISGHTALYWYRQSLGQGPEFLIYFQGTGAADDSGLPNDRFFAVRPEGSVSTLKIQRTERGDSAVYLCASSSNPVSGNTIYFGEGSWLTVV.